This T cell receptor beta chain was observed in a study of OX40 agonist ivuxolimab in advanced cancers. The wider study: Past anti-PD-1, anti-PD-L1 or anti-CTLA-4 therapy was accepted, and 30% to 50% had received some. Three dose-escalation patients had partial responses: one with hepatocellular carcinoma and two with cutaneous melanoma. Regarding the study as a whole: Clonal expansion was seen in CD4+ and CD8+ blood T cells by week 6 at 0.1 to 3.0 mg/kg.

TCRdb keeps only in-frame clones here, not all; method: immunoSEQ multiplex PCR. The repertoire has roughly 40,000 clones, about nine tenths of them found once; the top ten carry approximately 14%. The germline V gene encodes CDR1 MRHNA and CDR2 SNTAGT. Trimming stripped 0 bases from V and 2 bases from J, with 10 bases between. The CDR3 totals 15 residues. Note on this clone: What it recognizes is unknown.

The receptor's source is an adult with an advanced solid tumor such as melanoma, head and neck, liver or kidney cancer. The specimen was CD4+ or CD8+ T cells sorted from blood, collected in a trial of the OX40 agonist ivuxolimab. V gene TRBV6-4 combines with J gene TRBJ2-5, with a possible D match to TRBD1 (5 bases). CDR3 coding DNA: TGTGCCAGCAGTGACTCTCTGGGGCTGCAAGAGACCCAGTACTTC. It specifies CASSDSLGLQETQYF.